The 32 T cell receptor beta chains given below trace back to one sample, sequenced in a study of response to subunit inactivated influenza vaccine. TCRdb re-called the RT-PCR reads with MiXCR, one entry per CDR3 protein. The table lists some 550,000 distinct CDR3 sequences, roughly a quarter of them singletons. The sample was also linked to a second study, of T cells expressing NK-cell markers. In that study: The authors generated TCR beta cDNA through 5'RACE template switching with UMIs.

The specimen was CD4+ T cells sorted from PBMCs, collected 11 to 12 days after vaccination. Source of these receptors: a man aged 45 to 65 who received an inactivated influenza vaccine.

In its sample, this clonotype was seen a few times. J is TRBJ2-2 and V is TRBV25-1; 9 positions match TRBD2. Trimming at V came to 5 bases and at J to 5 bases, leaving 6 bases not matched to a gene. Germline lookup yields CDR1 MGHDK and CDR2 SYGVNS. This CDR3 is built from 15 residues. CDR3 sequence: CASSKLAGKTGELFF. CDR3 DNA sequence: TGTGCCAGCAGTAAACTAGCGGGTAAAACCGGGGAGCTGTTTTTT. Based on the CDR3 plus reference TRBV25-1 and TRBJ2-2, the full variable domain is EADIYQTPRYLVIGTGKKITLECSQTMGHDKMYWYQQDPGMELHLIHYSYGVNSTEKGDLSSESTVSRIRTEHFPLTLESARPSHTSQYLCASSKLAGKTGELFFGEGSRLTVL.

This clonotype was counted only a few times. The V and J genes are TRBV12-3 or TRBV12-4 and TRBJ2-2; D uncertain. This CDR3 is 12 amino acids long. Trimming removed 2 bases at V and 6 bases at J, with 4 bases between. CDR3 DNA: TGTGCCAGCAGTTTAAATGCCGGGGAGCTGTTTTTT. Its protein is CASSLNAGELFF.

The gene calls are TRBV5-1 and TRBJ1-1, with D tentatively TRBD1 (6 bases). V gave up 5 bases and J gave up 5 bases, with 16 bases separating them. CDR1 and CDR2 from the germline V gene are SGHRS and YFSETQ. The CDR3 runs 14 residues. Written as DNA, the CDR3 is TGCGCCAGCAGGCAACACAGCAGGGGTACTGAAGCTTTCTTT. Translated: CASRQHSRGTEAFF. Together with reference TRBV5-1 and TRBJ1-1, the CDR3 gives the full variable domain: KAGVTQTPRYLIKTRGQQVTLSCSPISGHRSVSWYQQTPGQGLQFLFEYFSETQRNKGNFPGRFSGRQFSNSRSEMNVSTLELGDSALYLCASRQHSRGTEAFFGQGTRLTVV.

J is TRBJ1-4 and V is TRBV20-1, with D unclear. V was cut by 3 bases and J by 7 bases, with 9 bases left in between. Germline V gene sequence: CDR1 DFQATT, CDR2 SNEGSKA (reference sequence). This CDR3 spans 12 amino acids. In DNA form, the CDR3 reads TGCAGTGCTAGCCTCTCGGGTGAAAAACTGTTTTTT. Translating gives CSASLSGEKLFF.

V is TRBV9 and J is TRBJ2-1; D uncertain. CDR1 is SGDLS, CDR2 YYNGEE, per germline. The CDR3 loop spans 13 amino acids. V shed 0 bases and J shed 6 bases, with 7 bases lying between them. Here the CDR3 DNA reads TGTGCCAGCAGCGTAGCCGGGCCCAATGAGCAGTTCTTC. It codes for CASSVAGPNEQFF.

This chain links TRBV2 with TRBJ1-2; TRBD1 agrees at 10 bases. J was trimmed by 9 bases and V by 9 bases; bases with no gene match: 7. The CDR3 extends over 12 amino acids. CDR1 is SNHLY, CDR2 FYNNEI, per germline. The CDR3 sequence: CASTGTGDRYTF. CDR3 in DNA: TGTGCCAGTACCGGGACAGGGGATCGCTACACCTTC.

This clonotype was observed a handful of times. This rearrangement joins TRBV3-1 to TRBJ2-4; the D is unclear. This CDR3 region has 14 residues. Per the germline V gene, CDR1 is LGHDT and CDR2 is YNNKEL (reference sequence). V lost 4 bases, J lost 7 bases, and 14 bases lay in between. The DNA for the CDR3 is TGTGCCAGCAGCCCCCCTTCAATGGACAACATTCAGTACTTC. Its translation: CASSPPSMDNIQYF.

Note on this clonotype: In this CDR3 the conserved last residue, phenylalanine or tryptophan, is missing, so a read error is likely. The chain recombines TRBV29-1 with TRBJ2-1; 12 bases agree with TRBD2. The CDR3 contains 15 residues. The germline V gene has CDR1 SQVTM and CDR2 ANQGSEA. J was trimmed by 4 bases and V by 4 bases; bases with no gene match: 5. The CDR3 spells CSVAPTSGGYNEQFL. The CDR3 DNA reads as TGCAGCGTTGCCCCAACTAGCGGGGGGTACAATGAGCAGTTCCTC.

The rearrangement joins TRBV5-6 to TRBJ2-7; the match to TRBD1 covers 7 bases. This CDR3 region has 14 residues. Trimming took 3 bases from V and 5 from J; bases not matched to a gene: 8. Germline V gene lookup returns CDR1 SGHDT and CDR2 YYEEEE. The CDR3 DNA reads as TGTGCCAGCAGCTCCAGGGGGTATCGTAACGAGCAGTACTTC. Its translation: CASSSRGYRNEQYF.

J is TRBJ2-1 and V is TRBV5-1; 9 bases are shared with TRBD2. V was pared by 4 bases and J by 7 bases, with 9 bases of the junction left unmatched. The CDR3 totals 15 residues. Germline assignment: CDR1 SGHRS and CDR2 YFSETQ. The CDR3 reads CASSVQTSGINEQFF. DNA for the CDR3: TGCGCCAGCAGCGTCCAGACTAGCGGTATTAATGAGCAGTTCTTC.

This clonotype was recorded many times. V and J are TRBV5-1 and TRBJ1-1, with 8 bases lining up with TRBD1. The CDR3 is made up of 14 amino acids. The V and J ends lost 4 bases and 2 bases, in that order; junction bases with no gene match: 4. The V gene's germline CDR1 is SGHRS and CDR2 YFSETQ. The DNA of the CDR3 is TGCGCCAGCAGCGCCGGGACAGGAAACACTGAAGCTTTCTTT. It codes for CASSAGTGNTEAFF.

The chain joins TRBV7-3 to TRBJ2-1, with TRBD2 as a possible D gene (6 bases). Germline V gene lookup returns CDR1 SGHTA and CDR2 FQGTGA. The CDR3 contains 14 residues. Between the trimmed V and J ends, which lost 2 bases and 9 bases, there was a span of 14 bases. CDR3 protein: CASSLSSTSTEQFF. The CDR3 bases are TGTGCCAGCAGCTTATCCTCTACTAGCACTGAGCAGTTCTTC. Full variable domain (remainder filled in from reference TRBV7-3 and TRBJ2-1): GAGVSQTPSNKVTEKGKYVELRCDPISGHTALYWYRQSLGQGPEFLIYFQGTGAADDSGLPNDRFFAVRPEGSVSTLKIQRTERGDSAVYLCASSLSSTSTEQFFGPGTRLTVL.

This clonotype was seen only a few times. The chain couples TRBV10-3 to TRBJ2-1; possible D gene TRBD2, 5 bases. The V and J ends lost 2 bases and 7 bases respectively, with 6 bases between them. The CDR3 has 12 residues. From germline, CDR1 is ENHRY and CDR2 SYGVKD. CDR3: CAISEGGNEQFF. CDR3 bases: TGTGCCATCAGTGAGGGCGGGAATGAGCAGTTCTTC.

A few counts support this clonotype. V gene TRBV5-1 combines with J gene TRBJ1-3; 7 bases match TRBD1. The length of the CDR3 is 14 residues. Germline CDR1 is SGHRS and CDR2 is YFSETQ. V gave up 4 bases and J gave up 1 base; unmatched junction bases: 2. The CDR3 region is CASSMGQSGNTIYF. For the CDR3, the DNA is TGCGCCAGCAGCATGGGACAGTCTGGAAACACCATATATTTT.

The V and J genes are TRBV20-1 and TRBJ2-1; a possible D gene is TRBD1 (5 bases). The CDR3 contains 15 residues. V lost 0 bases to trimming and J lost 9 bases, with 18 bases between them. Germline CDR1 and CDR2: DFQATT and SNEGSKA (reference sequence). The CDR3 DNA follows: TGCAGTGCTAGAGAGTGGGGCAGGGCTGACCGTGAGCAGTTCTTC. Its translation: CSAREWGRADREQFF.

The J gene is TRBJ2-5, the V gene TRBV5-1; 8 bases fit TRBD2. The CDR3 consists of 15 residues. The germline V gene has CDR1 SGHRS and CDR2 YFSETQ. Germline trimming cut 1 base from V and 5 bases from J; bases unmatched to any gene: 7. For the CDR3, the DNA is TGCGCCAGCAGCTTGTTCCGGGGGGGCCGGGAGACCCAGTACTTC. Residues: CASSLFRGGRETQYF.

CDR3 nucleotide sequence: TGCAGTGCCGTAACAGGGACAGGGAATGGCTACACCTTC. Translation gives CSAVTGTGNGYTF. The chain combines TRBV20-1 with TRBJ1-2, with TRBD1 matching over 9 bases. The germline CDR1 and CDR2 sequences are DFQATT and SNEGSKA (reference sequence). The CDR3 covers 13 residues. Losses at the gene ends were 6 bases for V and 6 bases for J; bases not matched to a gene: 8.

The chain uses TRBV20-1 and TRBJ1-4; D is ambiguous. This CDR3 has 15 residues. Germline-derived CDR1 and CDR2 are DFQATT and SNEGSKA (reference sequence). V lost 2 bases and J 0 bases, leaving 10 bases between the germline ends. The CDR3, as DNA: TGCAGTGCTAGACCTAGACTTGCAACTAATGAAAAACTGTTTTTT. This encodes CSARPRLATNEKLFF.

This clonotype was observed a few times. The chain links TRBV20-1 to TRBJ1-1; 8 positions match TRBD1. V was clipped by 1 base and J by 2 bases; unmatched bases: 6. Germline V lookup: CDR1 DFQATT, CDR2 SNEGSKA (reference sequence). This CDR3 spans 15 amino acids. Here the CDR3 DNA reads TGCAGTGCTAGAGTTTCCGGGACAGGAAACACTGAAGCTTTCTTT. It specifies CSARVSGTGNTEAFF.

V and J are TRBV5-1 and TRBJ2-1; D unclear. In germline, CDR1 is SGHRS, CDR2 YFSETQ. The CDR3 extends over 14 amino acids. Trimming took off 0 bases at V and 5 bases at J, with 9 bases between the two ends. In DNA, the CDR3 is TGCGCCAGCAGCTTGGTTGGGGAAAACAATGAGCAGTTCTTC. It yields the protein CASSLVGENNEQFF.

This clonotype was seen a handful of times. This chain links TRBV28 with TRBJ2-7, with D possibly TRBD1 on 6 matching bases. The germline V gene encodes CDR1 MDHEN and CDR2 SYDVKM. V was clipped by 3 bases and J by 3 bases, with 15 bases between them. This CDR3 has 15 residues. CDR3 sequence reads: CASSFALKGDYEQYF. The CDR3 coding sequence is TGTGCCAGCAGTTTCGCGCTCAAGGGGGACTACGAGCAGTACTTC.

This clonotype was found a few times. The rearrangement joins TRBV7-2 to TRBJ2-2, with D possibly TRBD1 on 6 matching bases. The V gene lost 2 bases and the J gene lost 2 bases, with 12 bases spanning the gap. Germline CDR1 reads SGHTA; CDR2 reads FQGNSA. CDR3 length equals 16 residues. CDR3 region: CASSLQGQSNTGELFF. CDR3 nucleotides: TGTGCCAGCAGCTTACAGGGGCAGTCTAACACCGGGGAGCTGTTTTTT.

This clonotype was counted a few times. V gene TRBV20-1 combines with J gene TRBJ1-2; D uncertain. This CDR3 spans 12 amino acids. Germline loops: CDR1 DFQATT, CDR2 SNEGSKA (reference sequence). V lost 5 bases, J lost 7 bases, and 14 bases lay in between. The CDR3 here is CSAPPGLCGYTF. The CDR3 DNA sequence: TGCAGTGCTCCTCCGGGTTTGTGTGGCTACACCTTC.

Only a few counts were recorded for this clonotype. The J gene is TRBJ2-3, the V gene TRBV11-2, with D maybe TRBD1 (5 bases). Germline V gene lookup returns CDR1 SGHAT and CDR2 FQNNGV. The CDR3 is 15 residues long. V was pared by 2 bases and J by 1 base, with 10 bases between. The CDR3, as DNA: TGTGCCAGCAGCTTAACAGCGACAGGCACAGATACGCAGTATTTT. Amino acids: CASSLTATGTDTQYF.

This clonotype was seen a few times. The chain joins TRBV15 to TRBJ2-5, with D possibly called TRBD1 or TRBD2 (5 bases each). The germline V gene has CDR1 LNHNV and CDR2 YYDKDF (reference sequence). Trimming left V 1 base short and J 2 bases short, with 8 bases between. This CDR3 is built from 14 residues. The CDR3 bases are TGTGCCACCAGCAGAGGTGGGGGTCAAGAGACCCAGTACTTC. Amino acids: CATSRGGGQETQYF.

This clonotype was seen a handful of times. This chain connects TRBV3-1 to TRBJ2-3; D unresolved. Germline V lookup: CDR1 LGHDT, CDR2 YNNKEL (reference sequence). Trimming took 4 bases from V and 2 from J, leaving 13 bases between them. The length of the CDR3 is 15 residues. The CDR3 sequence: CASSPDPNPTDTQYF. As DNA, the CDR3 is TGTGCCAGCAGCCCCGACCCAAACCCCACAGATACGCAGTATTTT.

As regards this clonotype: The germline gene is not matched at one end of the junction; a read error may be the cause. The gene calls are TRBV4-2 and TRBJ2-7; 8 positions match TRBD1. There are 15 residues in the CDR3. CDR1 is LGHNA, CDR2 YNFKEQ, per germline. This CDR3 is CASSEDLQGAYEQYF. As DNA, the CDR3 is TGTGCCAGCAGCGAAGATCTGCAGGGGGCTTATGAGCAGTACTTC.

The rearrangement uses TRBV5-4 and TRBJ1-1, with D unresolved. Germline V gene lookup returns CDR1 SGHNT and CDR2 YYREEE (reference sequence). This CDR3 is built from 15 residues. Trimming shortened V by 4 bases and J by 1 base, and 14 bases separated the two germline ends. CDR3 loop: CASSGEASWNTEAFF. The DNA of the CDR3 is TGTGCCAGCAGCGGTGAAGCGAGCTGGAACACTGAAGCTTTCTTT.

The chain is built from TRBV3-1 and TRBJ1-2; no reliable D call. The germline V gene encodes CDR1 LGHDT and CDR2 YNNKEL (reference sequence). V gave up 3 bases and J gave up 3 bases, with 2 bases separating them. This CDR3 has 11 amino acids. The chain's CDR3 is CASSQHYGYTF. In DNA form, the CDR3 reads TGTGCCAGCAGCCAGCACTATGGCTACACCTTC.

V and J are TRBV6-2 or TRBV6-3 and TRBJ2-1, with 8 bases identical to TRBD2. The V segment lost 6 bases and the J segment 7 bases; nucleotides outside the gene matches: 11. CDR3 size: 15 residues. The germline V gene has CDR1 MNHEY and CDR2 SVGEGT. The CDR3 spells CASRQSGGQWNEQFF. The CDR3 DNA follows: TGTGCCAGCAGACAGAGCGGGGGCCAGTGGAATGAGCAGTTCTTC.

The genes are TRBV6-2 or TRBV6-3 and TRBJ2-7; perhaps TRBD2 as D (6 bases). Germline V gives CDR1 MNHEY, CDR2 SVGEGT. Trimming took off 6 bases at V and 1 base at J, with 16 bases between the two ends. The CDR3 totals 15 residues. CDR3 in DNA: TGTGCCAGCAGCACCGTCCCGGGACTTTCCTACGAGCAGTACTTC. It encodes CASSTVPGLSYEQYF.

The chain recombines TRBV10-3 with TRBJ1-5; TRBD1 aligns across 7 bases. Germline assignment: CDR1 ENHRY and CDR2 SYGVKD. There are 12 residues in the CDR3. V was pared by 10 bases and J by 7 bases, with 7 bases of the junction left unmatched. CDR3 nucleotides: TGTGCCACAGGGGGTTCTGGGCAGCCCCAGCATTTT. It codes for CATGGSGQPQHF.